Listed below are T cell receptor beta chains from one sample, sequenced in a study of blood T cells in healthy people across ages. TCRdb processed the 5' RACE reads anew with MiXCR; each CDR3 protein has one entry. The data contain approximately 800,000 distinct CDR3 sequences, approximately 60% of them singletons. Sequenced input: blood. The receptors here all came from a man aged 40-55 years in good health. Both conserved end residues are part of each CDR3. The D gene is left open where the match is weak. A row's size may be missing; if present it is once, few, many or a size class.

D gene: NA
clone size: NA
V gene: TRBV7-8
J gene: TRBJ2-3
CDR3 protein: CASSLHGTQSTDTQYF
CDR3 DNA: TGTGCCAGCAGCTTACACGGGACCCAGAGCACAGATACGCAGTATTTT

D gene: TRBD2
clone size: few
V gene: TRBV13
J gene: TRBJ2-5
CDR3 protein: CASILSGRADGETQYF
CDR3 DNA: TGTGCCAGCATCTTAAGCGGGAGGGCCGATGGAGAGACCCAGTACTTC

D gene: TRBD1
clone size: NA
V gene: TRBV9
J gene: TRBJ2-7
CDR3 protein: CASSTGQGLYEQYF
CDR3 DNA: TGTGCCAGCAGCACCGGACAGGGACTCTACGAGCAGTACTTC

D gene: NA
clone size: NA
V gene: TRBV2
J gene: TRBJ2-1
CDR3 protein: CASGQIEWASYNEQFF
CDR3 DNA: TGTGCCAGCGGACAGATCGAATGGGCCTCCTACAATGAGCAGTTCTTC

D gene: NA
clone size: NA
V gene: TRBV24-1
J gene: TRBJ1-2
CDR3 protein: CATSDSYRDDGYTF
CDR3 DNA: TGTGCCACCAGTGATTCCTACAGGGATGATGGCTACACCTTC

D gene: NA
clone size: NA
V gene: TRBV6-5
J gene: TRBJ2-7
CDR3 protein: CASSYLPSSYEQYF
CDR3 DNA: TGTGCCAGCAGTTATCTTCCCAGCTCCTACGAGCAGTACTTC

D gene: NA
clone size: few
V gene: TRBV6-5
J gene: TRBJ2-7
CDR3 protein: CASSYQGIPTDEQYF
CDR3 DNA: TGTGCCAGCAGTTACCAGGGGATCCCGACCGACGAGCAGTACTTC

D gene: TRBD2
clone size: few
V gene: TRBV6-1
J gene: TRBJ2-3
CDR3 protein: CASSDRLAGSGDTQYF
CDR3 DNA: TGTGCCAGCAGTGATAGACTAGCGGGGAGTGGTGATACGCAGTATTTT

D gene: NA
clone size: NA
V gene: TRBV29-1
J gene: TRBJ1-1
CDR3 protein: CSVEENDSEAFF
CDR3 DNA: TGCAGCGTTGAAGAAAATGACAGTGAAGCTTTCTTT

D gene: NA
clone size: NA
V gene: TRBV27
J gene: TRBJ2-3
CDR3 protein: CASSYRKPTDTQYF
CDR3 DNA: TGTGCCAGCAGTTACCGGAAGCCCACAGATACGCAGTATTTT

D gene: TRBD1
clone size: NA
V gene: TRBV10-3
J gene: TRBJ2-1
CDR3 protein: CAISIPGQYNEQFF
CDR3 DNA: TGTGCCATCAGCATTCCGGGACAGTACAATGAGCAGTTCTTC

D gene: NA
clone size: NA
V gene: TRBV5-1
J gene: TRBJ2-3
CDR3 protein: CASSLEQRSTDTQYF
CDR3 DNA: TGCGCCAGCAGCTTGGAACAACGGAGCACAGATACGCAGTATTTT

D gene: TRBD1
clone size: NA
V gene: TRBV7-8
J gene: TRBJ2-1
CDR3 protein: CASSLGTGRFF
CDR3 DNA: TGTGCCAGCAGCCTTGGGACAGGGCGGTTCTTC

D gene: NA
clone size: NA
V gene: TRBV7-2
J gene: TRBJ1-2
CDR3 protein: CASSPGGPMERYGYTF
CDR3 DNA: TGTGCCAGCAGCCCGGGGGGACCTATGGAGCGGTATGGCTACACCTTC

D gene: NA
clone size: many
V gene: TRBV20-1
J gene: TRBJ2-7
CDR3 protein: CSARTGQSYEQYF
CDR3 DNA: TGCAGTGCTAGAACCGGACAGTCCTACGAGCAGTACTTC

D gene: NA
clone size: once
V gene: TRBV15
J gene: TRBJ2-3
CDR3 protein: CATSPLGGSDTQYF
CDR3 DNA: TGTGCCACCAGCCCCCTCGGGGGCTCAGATACGCAGTATTTT

D gene: NA
clone size: few
V gene: TRBV27
J gene: TRBJ1-4
CDR3 protein: CASSWGRRGPEKLFF
CDR3 DNA: TGTGCCAGCAGTTGGGGCCGGAGGGGTCCGGAAAAACTGTTTTTT

D gene: NA
clone size: NA
V gene: TRBV3-1
J gene: TRBJ2-6
CDR3 protein: CASSQLRTVDSGANVLTF
CDR3 DNA: TGTGCCAGCAGCCAGTTGAGGACGGTTGACTCTGGGGCCAACGTCCTGACTTTC

D gene: NA
clone size: NA
V gene: TRBV7-2
J gene: TRBJ2-3
CDR3 protein: CASTRPGSTDTQYF
CDR3 DNA: TGTGCCAGCACCCGACCGGGGAGCACAGATACGCAGTATTTT

D gene: NA
clone size: NA
V gene: TRBV29-1
J gene: TRBJ2-2
CDR3 protein: CSVLFWENTGELFF
CDR3 DNA: TGCAGCGTTCTCTTTTGGGAGAACACCGGGGAGCTGTTTTTT

D gene: NA
clone size: NA
V gene: TRBV9
J gene: TRBJ2-7
CDR3 protein: CATSEQYF
CDR3 DNA: TGTGCCACCTCAGAGCAGTACTTC

D gene: TRBD2
clone size: few
V gene: TRBV12-3/TRBV12-4
J gene: TRBJ2-7
CDR3 protein: CASSRSTSGSYEQYF
CDR3 DNA: TGTGCCAGCAGTCGCTCGACTAGCGGCTCCTACGAGCAGTACTTC

D gene: TRBD1
clone size: NA
V gene: TRBV12-3/TRBV12-4
J gene: TRBJ1-2
CDR3 protein: CASSGTGTYGYTF
CDR3 DNA: TGTGCCAGCAGTGGGACAGGAACCTATGGCTACACCTTC

D gene: NA
clone size: NA
V gene: TRBV11-1
J gene: TRBJ2-5
CDR3 protein: CASSFGPEVGETQYF
CDR3 DNA: TGTGCCAGCAGCTTCGGTCCGGAGGTGGGAGAGACCCAGTACTTC

D gene: TRBD2
clone size: few
V gene: TRBV3-1
J gene: TRBJ2-4
CDR3 protein: CASSSPRRSGSGNIQYF
CDR3 DNA: TGTGCCAGCAGCTCACCCCGGCGTAGCGGGAGCGGAAACATTCAGTACTTC

D gene: NA
clone size: once
V gene: TRBV7-8
J gene: TRBJ1-6
CDR3 protein: CASSLTAPRFLSYNSPLHF
CDR3 DNA: TGTGCCAGCAGCTTAACAGCTCCCCGATTTTTGTCCTATAATTCACCCCTCCACTTT

D gene: NA
clone size: few
V gene: TRBV9
J gene: TRBJ2-5
CDR3 protein: CASSDPTEEGGQDPETQYF
CDR3 DNA: TGTGCCAGCAGCGACCCTACCGAGGAAGGAGGGCAAGATCCAGAGACCCAGTACTTC

D gene: TRBD2
clone size: NA
V gene: TRBV7-3
J gene: TRBJ2-1
CDR3 protein: CASSLIPGLAPSYNEQFF
CDR3 DNA: TGTGCCAGCAGCTTAATTCCGGGACTAGCGCCATCCTACAATGAGCAGTTCTTC

D gene: NA
clone size: NA
V gene: TRBV6-1
J gene: TRBJ1-2
CDR3 protein: CASSEGGYYVYTF
CDR3 DNA: TGTGCCAGCAGTGAAGGGGGTTACTATGTCTACACCTTC

D gene: NA
clone size: NA
V gene: TRBV7-3
J gene: TRBJ2-1
CDR3 protein: CASSLRAQRSYNEQFF
CDR3 DNA: TGTGCCAGCAGCTTAAGGGCACAGCGCTCCTACAATGAGCAGTTCTTC

D gene: NA
clone size: NA
V gene: TRBV7-9
J gene: TRBJ1-1
CDR3 protein: CASSGVSNTEAFF
CDR3 DNA: TGTGCCAGCAGCGGTGTCTCGAACACTGAAGCTTTCTTT

D gene: TRBD2
clone size: few
V gene: TRBV11-1
J gene: TRBJ2-1
CDR3 protein: CASSLDYGGGEINEQFF
CDR3 DNA: TGTGCCAGCAGCTTAGATTATGGCGGGGGGGAGATTAATGAGCAGTTCTTC

D gene: TRBD2
clone size: few
V gene: TRBV3-1
J gene: TRBJ2-3
CDR3 protein: CASSQGSGGDTQYF
CDR3 DNA: TGTGCCAGCAGCCAAGGATCGGGGGGAGATACGCAGTATTTT

D gene: NA
clone size: NA
V gene: TRBV2
J gene: TRBJ2-1
CDR3 protein: CASSERGAGYNEQFF
CDR3 DNA: TGTGCCAGCAGTGAACGGGGGGCGGGATACAATGAGCAGTTCTTC

D gene: NA
clone size: few
V gene: TRBV5-6
J gene: TRBJ2-5
CDR3 protein: CASSWSGTATEETQYF
CDR3 DNA: TGTGCCAGCAGCTGGTCCGGGACTGCGACGGAAGAGACCCAGTACTTC

D gene: NA
clone size: few
V gene: TRBV7-7
J gene: TRBJ2-3
CDR3 protein: CASSYQGGPLDTQYF
CDR3 DNA: TGTGCTAGCAGCTATCAGGGGGGCCCTTTGGATACGCAGTATTTT

D gene: NA
clone size: few
V gene: TRBV29-1
J gene: TRBJ2-5
CDR3 protein: CSVGQFQETQYF
CDR3 DNA: TGCAGCGTTGGACAATTTCAAGAGACCCAGTACTTC

D gene: NA
clone size: NA
V gene: TRBV20-1
J gene: TRBJ1-1
CDR3 protein: CSARNQGPMNTEAFF
CDR3 DNA: TGCAGTGCTAGAAATCAGGGGCCTATGAACACTGAAGCTTTCTTT

D gene: TRBD2
clone size: many
V gene: TRBV5-1
J gene: TRBJ2-5
CDR3 protein: CASSKASGSETQYF
CDR3 DNA: TGCGCCAGCAGCAAGGCAAGCGGGAGTGAGACCCAGTACTTC

D gene: NA
clone size: NA
V gene: TRBV4-3
J gene: TRBJ2-7
CDR3 protein: CASSQDMASPREQYF
CDR3 DNA: TGCGCCAGCAGCCAAGATATGGCTAGCCCTAGGGAGCAGTACTTC

D gene: NA
clone size: NA
V gene: TRBV3-1
J gene: TRBJ1-2
CDR3 protein: CASSQDPGSGYTF
CDR3 DNA: TGTGCCAGCAGCCAAGATCCCGGGTCTGGCTACACCTTC

D gene: NA
clone size: NA
V gene: TRBV29-1
J gene: TRBJ1-1
CDR3 protein: CSVRRDAEAFF
CDR3 DNA: TGCAGCGTCCGAAGGGACGCTGAAGCTTTCTTT